The sequence of this T cell receptor beta chain was determined in a study of cytomegalovirus exposure and HLA in healthy donors. CDR3 length: 17 residues. Germline CDR1 and CDR2: KGHSH and LQKENI. V was pared by 3 bases and J by 10 bases, with 18 bases of the junction left unmatched. 13 Jbeta primers and 60 Vbeta primers were used for the PCR. Clones were sequenced by immunoSEQ multiplex PCR, and TCRdb holds only the in-frame ones, with some missing. The sample yields about 120,000 clones, roughly 79% seen once. Sequencing input: PBMCs. The receptor was isolated from a woman in her 40s in good health and CMV-seronegative. V and J are TRBV18 and TRBJ2-3; 8 bases align to TRBD1. The CDR3 loop reads CASSPSQGTGLTGPQYF. CDR3 bases: TGTGCCAGCTCACCCTCTCAAGGGACAGGCCTCACGGGCCCGCAGTATTTT.